Listed below are T cell receptor beta chains from one sample, sequenced in a study of blood T cells in healthy people across ages. TCRdb ran MiXCR on the 5' RACE reads and lists one entry per CDR3 protein. The profile covers about 1.6 million distinct CDR3 sequences, with 34% appearing a single time and about 11% taken by the ten largest. Sequenced input: blood. These receptors were collected from a woman younger than 45 in good health. CDR3s include the opening cysteine and the closing phenylalanine or tryptophan. Each record gives: V gene, J gene, clone size, D gene, CDR3 length, CDR3 DNA, CDR3 protein. The D gene is left open where the match is weak. Only some rows state a clone size, as once, few, many or a class for expanded clones.

V gene: TRBV27
J gene: TRBJ2-1
clone size: NA
D gene: NA
CDR3 length: 14
CDR3 DNA: TGTGCCAGCAGCCTGATTATGGGGTCCAATGAGCAGTTCTTC
CDR3 protein: CASSLIMGSNEQFF

V gene: TRBV20-1
J gene: TRBJ2-5
clone size: many
D gene: NA
CDR3 length: 12
CDR3 DNA: TGCAGTGCTAAGGGCTGGCAAGAGACCCAGTACTTC
CDR3 protein: CSAKGWQETQYF

V gene: TRBV20-1
J gene: TRBJ1-1
clone size: many
D gene: NA
CDR3 length: 9
CDR3 DNA: TGCAGCCCCCGGACTGAAGCTTTCTTT
CDR3 protein: CSPRTEAFF

V gene: TRBV20-1
J gene: TRBJ2-1
clone size: NA
D gene: NA
CDR3 length: 15
CDR3 DNA: TGCAGTGCTAGAGTGTCACAGGGACCCTACAGTGAGCAGTTCTTC
CDR3 protein: CSARVSQGPYSEQFF

V gene: TRBV3-1
J gene: TRBJ2-1
clone size: NA
D gene: NA
CDR3 length: 12
CDR3 DNA: TGTGCCAGCGGGCTGGAGACCAATGAGCAGTTCTTC
CDR3 protein: CASGLETNEQFF

V gene: TRBV5-6
J gene: TRBJ2-7
clone size: NA
D gene: TRBD1
CDR3 length: 14
CDR3 DNA: TGTGCCAGCAGCTTCGGGACAGGGGTCCACGAGCAGTACTTC
CDR3 protein: CASSFGTGVHEQYF

V gene: TRBV20-1
J gene: TRBJ2-2
clone size: NA
D gene: NA
CDR3 length: 13
CDR3 DNA: TGCAGTGCTACATCGGCGAACACCGGGGAGCTGTTTTTT
CDR3 protein: CSATSANTGELFF

V gene: TRBV12-3/TRBV12-4
J gene: TRBJ2-7
clone size: NA
D gene: NA
CDR3 length: 14
CDR3 DNA: TGTGCCAGCACCCGGGGTTCTAGGGGCTACGAGCAGTACTTC
CDR3 protein: CASTRGSRGYEQYF

V gene: TRBV5-1
J gene: TRBJ2-1
clone size: few
D gene: TRBD2
CDR3 length: 16
CDR3 DNA: TGCGCCAGCAGCCTCGGGACTAGCGTCTCCTACAATGAGCAGTTCTTC
CDR3 protein: CASSLGTSVSYNEQFF

V gene: TRBV20-1
J gene: TRBJ2-7
clone size: NA
D gene: TRBD2
CDR3 length: 15
CDR3 DNA: TGCAGTGCCCCCCGGGGGGGACAAGTAACCTACGAGCAGTACTTC
CDR3 protein: CSAPRGGQVTYEQYF

V gene: TRBV6-2/TRBV6-3
J gene: TRBJ2-7
clone size: few
D gene: TRBD2
CDR3 length: 14
CDR3 DNA: TGTGCCAGCAGTCCTCCGGGACTAGGTTCCGAGCAGTACTTC
CDR3 protein: CASSPPGLGSEQYF

V gene: TRBV13
J gene: TRBJ2-3
clone size: NA
D gene: TRBD2
CDR3 length: 15
CDR3 DNA: TGTGCCAGCAGGCCCGCGGGGGGTCTCACAGATACGCAGTATTTT
CDR3 protein: CASRPAGGLTDTQYF

V gene: TRBV9
J gene: TRBJ1-4
clone size: NA
D gene: NA
CDR3 length: 12
CDR3 DNA: TGTGCCAGCAGCGGACTTGACGAAAAACTGTTTTTT
CDR3 protein: CASSGLDEKLFF

V gene: TRBV29-1
J gene: TRBJ2-5
clone size: many
D gene: TRBD1
CDR3 length: 14
CDR3 DNA: TGCAGCGCCCCCGGGACAGGGTATCGAGAGACCCAGTACTTC
CDR3 protein: CSAPGTGYRETQYF

V gene: TRBV18
J gene: TRBJ2-6
clone size: NA
D gene: NA
CDR3 length: 16
CDR3 DNA: TGTGCCAGCTCTCCCCCCCAGGGGTCTGGGGCCAACGTCCTGACTTTC
CDR3 protein: CASSPPQGSGANVLTF

V gene: TRBV28
J gene: TRBJ2-5
clone size: few
D gene: NA
CDR3 length: 17
CDR3 DNA: TGTGCCAGCAGTTTCCGGTCGGGAGCTTTGAGGTTCGGGACCCAGTACTTC
CDR3 protein: CASSFRSGALRFGTQYF

V gene: TRBV2
J gene: TRBJ2-3
clone size: once
D gene: NA
CDR3 length: 15
CDR3 DNA: TGTGCCAGCAGCACGGGGGCAGGACCAGGGGATACGCAGTATTTT
CDR3 protein: CASSTGAGPGDTQYF

V gene: TRBV6-6
J gene: TRBJ2-7
clone size: few
D gene: TRBD1
CDR3 length: 15
CDR3 DNA: TGTGCCAGCAGGGTCGGGACAGGGGGCACCTACGAGCAGTACTTC
CDR3 protein: CASRVGTGGTYEQYF

V gene: TRBV4-2
J gene: TRBJ2-7
clone size: NA
D gene: TRBD2
CDR3 length: 20
CDR3 DNA: TGTGCCAGCAGCCAAATCGTGTCCGGGACTAGCGGGAGGGAATCCTACGAGCAGTACTTC
CDR3 protein: CASSQIVSGTSGRESYEQYF

V gene: TRBV15
J gene: TRBJ2-3
clone size: once
D gene: TRBD2
CDR3 length: 14
CDR3 DNA: TGTGCCACCAGCAGAGTTAGCGGGGGGGATACGCAGTATTTT
CDR3 protein: CATSRVSGGDTQYF

V gene: TRBV5-1
J gene: TRBJ2-3
clone size: NA
D gene: TRBD2
CDR3 length: 14
CDR3 DNA: TGCGCCAGCAATGGCGGGAGGAGGGCAGATACGCAGTATTTT
CDR3 protein: CASNGGRRADTQYF

V gene: TRBV20-1
J gene: TRBJ2-3
clone size: few
D gene: NA
CDR3 length: 14
CDR3 DNA: TGCAGTGCCTTGGTGCAGCGGAGCACAGATACGCAGTATTTT
CDR3 protein: CSALVQRSTDTQYF

V gene: TRBV18
J gene: TRBJ1-1
clone size: NA
D gene: NA
CDR3 length: 13
CDR3 DNA: TGTGCCAGCTCACTCTTCGACAGGACTGAAGCTTTCTTT
CDR3 protein: CASSLFDRTEAFF

V gene: TRBV20-1
J gene: TRBJ2-2
clone size: NA
D gene: TRBD1
CDR3 length: 17
CDR3 DNA: TGCAGTGCTAGCAGGACAGGGGGGTTTGGAGGGACCGGGGAGCTGTTTTTT
CDR3 protein: CSASRTGGFGGTGELFF

V gene: TRBV11-2
J gene: TRBJ2-4
clone size: few
D gene: NA
CDR3 length: 12
CDR3 DNA: TGTGCCAGCAGTGAGGGGGTAAACATTCAGTACTTC
CDR3 protein: CASSEGVNIQYF

V gene: TRBV7-9
J gene: TRBJ2-3
clone size: NA
D gene: TRBD2
CDR3 length: 16
CDR3 DNA: TGTGCCAGCACCCCTGATGTAGCGGGGAACACAGATACGCAGTATTTT
CDR3 protein: CASTPDVAGNTDTQYF

V gene: TRBV18
J gene: TRBJ2-7
clone size: many
D gene: NA
CDR3 length: 10
CDR3 DNA: TGTGCCAGCTCAGGGGCCGAGCAGTACTTC
CDR3 protein: CASSGAEQYF

V gene: TRBV27
J gene: TRBJ1-2
clone size: few
D gene: NA
CDR3 length: 12
CDR3 DNA: TGTGCCAGCGGCCCCGCAGTCTATGGCTACACCTTC
CDR3 protein: CASGPAVYGYTF

V gene: TRBV5-1
J gene: TRBJ2-1
clone size: NA
D gene: NA
CDR3 length: 15
CDR3 DNA: TGCGCCAGTACAGAGAGGACTACCCGTCAGAATGAGCAGTTCTTC
CDR3 protein: CASTERTTRQNEQFF

V gene: TRBV29-1
J gene: TRBJ2-7
clone size: many
D gene: TRBD1
CDR3 length: 11
CDR3 DNA: TGCAGCGTTGGGTTAGACAGGGTTCAGTACTTC
CDR3 protein: CSVGLDRVQYF

V gene: TRBV4-1
J gene: TRBJ2-4
clone size: NA
D gene: TRBD1
CDR3 length: 16
CDR3 DNA: TGCGCCAGCAGCCAAGAGCACAGGGGGAACGAAAACATTCAGTACTTC
CDR3 protein: CASSQEHRGNENIQYF

V gene: TRBV10-3
J gene: TRBJ2-1
clone size: NA
D gene: TRBD2
CDR3 length: 16
CDR3 DNA: TGTGCCATCAGTGGGGGGGGACTAGCGACCTACAATGAGCAGTTCTTC
CDR3 protein: CAISGGGLATYNEQFF

V gene: TRBV3-1
J gene: TRBJ2-1
clone size: NA
D gene: NA
CDR3 length: 11
CDR3 DNA: TGTGCCAGCAGCCGCCGTTGGGAGCAGTTCTTC
CDR3 protein: CASSRRWEQFF

V gene: TRBV12-3/TRBV12-4
J gene: TRBJ2-7
clone size: NA
D gene: NA
CDR3 length: 14
CDR3 DNA: TGTGCCAGCAGTTTAAAGGGGGTGAGGGACGAGCAGTACTTC
CDR3 protein: CASSLKGVRDEQYF

V gene: TRBV28
J gene: TRBJ2-5
clone size: NA
D gene: TRBD2
CDR3 length: 14
CDR3 DNA: TGTGCCAGCAGACAGACTAGCGGGAGGGAGACCCAGTACTTC
CDR3 protein: CASRQTSGRETQYF

V gene: TRBV7-9
J gene: TRBJ2-7
clone size: few
D gene: NA
CDR3 length: 13
CDR3 DNA: TGTGCCAGCAGCTTAGTGGGTAGGAACGAGCAGTACTTC
CDR3 protein: CASSLVGRNEQYF

V gene: TRBV7-8
J gene: TRBJ2-5
clone size: NA
D gene: NA
CDR3 length: 16
CDR3 DNA: TGTGCCAGCAGCCCGACGAGCGGACCCTTTGGAGGGACCCAGTACTTC
CDR3 protein: CASSPTSGPFGGTQYF

V gene: TRBV24-1
J gene: TRBJ2-1
clone size: many
D gene: TRBD1
CDR3 length: 16
CDR3 DNA: TGTGCCACCAGTGATCGGACAGGGGGCCGATACAATGAGCAGTTCTTC
CDR3 protein: CATSDRTGGRYNEQFF

V gene: TRBV6-1
J gene: TRBJ2-7
clone size: few
D gene: NA
CDR3 length: 14
CDR3 DNA: TGTGCCAGCAAAAACAGGGACGGGTACTACGAGCAGTACTTC
CDR3 protein: CASKNRDGYYEQYF

V gene: TRBV9
J gene: TRBJ2-3
clone size: NA
D gene: TRBD2
CDR3 length: 21
CDR3 DNA: TGTGCCAGCAGCGTAAGTAGGGGGACTAGCGGAAGCGGGGGACCTACGGATACGCAGTATTTT
CDR3 protein: CASSVSRGTSGSGGPTDTQYF

V gene: TRBV3-1
J gene: TRBJ1-2
clone size: few
D gene: NA
CDR3 length: 15
CDR3 DNA: TGTGCCAGCAGCCTCTGGACCCCAAAAAACTATGGCTACACCTTC
CDR3 protein: CASSLWTPKNYGYTF

V gene: TRBV6-4
J gene: TRBJ2-2
clone size: few
D gene: NA
CDR3 length: 16
CDR3 DNA: TGTGCCAGCAGTGACGAACTAGCAGTGAACACCGGGGAGCTGTTTTTT
CDR3 protein: CASSDELAVNTGELFF

V gene: TRBV7-9
J gene: TRBJ1-4
clone size: NA
D gene: NA
CDR3 length: 15
CDR3 DNA: TGTGCCAGCAGCTTAGGTGGTGGAGGGGATGAAAAACTGTTTTTT
CDR3 protein: CASSLGGGGDEKLFF